This TCR beta chain was documented in a study of T cells in Graves' hyperthyroidism and ophthalmopathy. Study overall: Any treatment followed the collection of peripheral blood at initial diagnosis.

What was amplified from RNA transcripts were TCR beta CDR3 regions. HTBI primers were employed in a first-round RT-PCR of the TCR CDR3. TCRdb reprocessed the multiplex PCR reads with MiXCR, giving one entry per CDR3 protein. The table has around 690,000 distinct CDR3 sequences, approximately 15% seen once. Study-level findings and limits: Before onset, by a median of about six months, the model predicted ophthalmopathy. Also found in blood were most expanded thyroid clonotypes above 0.001.

Note on this clonotype: Antigen unknown.

Germline V lookup: CDR1 SQVTM, CDR2 ANQGSEA. The V segment lost 7 bases and the J segment 8 bases; nucleotides outside the gene matches: 17. The CDR3 covers 16 residues. Calling Graves' hyperthyroidism stable meant ophthalmopathy did not progress within 18 months. The V gene is TRBV29-1, the J gene TRBJ2-1; 10 bases map to TRBD2. The clonotype was recovered from a man in his fifties with Graves' hyperthyroidism. Sequences were obtained from blood. CDR3 sequence: CSALGGASGSIYEQFF. The CDR3 DNA is TGCAGCGCCTTGGGGGGCGCTAGCGGGAGTATCTATGAGCAGTTCTTC.